A selection of T cell receptor beta chains follows, all from one sample in a study of blood T cell repertoires in COVID-19. The assay was immunoSEQ multiplex PCR, and TCRdb's table has in-frame clones only and misses some. The sample has around 400,000 clones; over 80% are singletons. The sample consisted of PBMCs or T cells enriched from blood (not recorded which). These receptors all stem from a woman aged 50 to 65 who had recovered from COVID-19. CDR3s include the opening cysteine and the closing phenylalanine or tryptophan. The D gene is left open where the match is weak. Only part of the rows carry a size: once, few, many, or a class if the clone is expanded.

j_call clone_size d_call v_call cdr3_aa cdr3_nt
TRBJ1-2 . TRBD1 TRBV3-1/TRBV3-2 CASSLSQGTAYGYTF TGTGCCAGCAGCCTAAGTCAGGGGACAGCCTATGGCTACACCTTC
TRBJ1-2 . . TRBV7-2 CASSLDRRSGYTF TGTGCCAGCAGCCTAGACCGACGGAGTGGCTACACCTTC
TRBJ2-7 . TRBD1 TRBV10-3 CAISEGQVRAYEQYF TGTGCCATCAGTGAAGGACAGGTTCGGGCCTACGAGCAGTACTTC
TRBJ1-6 . . TRBV19 CASSNQGETPLHF TGTGCCAGTAGTAATCAAGGGGAAACCCCCCTCCACTTT
TRBJ2-3 few . TRBV9 CASSVGGLDTQYF TGTGCCAGCAGCGTGGGGGGTCTGGATACGCAGTATTTT
TRBJ2-5 once . TRBV3-1/TRBV3-2 CASSQEKLIERETQYF TGTGCCAGCAGCCAAGAGAAACTAATTGAGCGAGAGACCCAGTACTTC
TRBJ2-1 once TRBD2 TRBV5-1 CASSPRTSGISSYNEQFF TGCGCCAGCAGCCCGCGGACTAGCGGGATTAGCTCCTACAATGAGCAGTTCTTC
TRBJ1-2 . . TRBV6-5 CASSPGNFKSYGYTF TGTGCCAGCAGCCCCGGGAACTTTAAATCCTATGGCTACACCTTC
TRBJ2-1 . TRBD2 TRBV12-5 CASGLEMRGGRFF TGTGCTAGTGGTTTGGAAATGCGGGGGGGCCGGTTCTTC
TRBJ1-1 . . TRBV5-6 CASYRASMNTEAFF TGTGCCAGCTACAGGGCAAGTATGAACACTGAAGCTTTCTTT
TRBJ2-1 . . TRBV7-2 CASSSPPGSYNEQFF TGTGCCAGCAGCTCCCCCCCGGGGTCCTACAATGAGCAGTTCTTC
TRBJ2-2 . TRBD2 TRBV5-1 CASRASGGPFSGELFF TGCGCCAGCAGGGCTAGCGGGGGCCCCTTTTCCGGGGAGCTGTTTTTT
TRBJ2-1 . . TRBV5-5 CASSLGVAYNEQFF TGTGCCAGCAGCTTAGGGGTAGCTTACAATGAGCAGTTCTTC
TRBJ1-5 . TRBD1 TRBV18 CASSPTGGLGQPQHF TGTGCCAGCTCACCCACAGGGGGCTTGGGTCAGCCCCAGCATTTT
TRBJ1-2 few TRBD1 TRBV2 CASRGQGMGVRGYTF TGTGCCAGCAGGGGACAGGGAATGGGTGTTAGGGGCTACACCTTC
TRBJ1-2 . TRBD1 TRBV7-2 CASSLSPGQGRLHF TGTGCCAGCAGCTTATCCCCGGGACAGGGGAGATTACACTTC
TRBJ1-6 . . TRBV5-6 CASSLSRPGLGNSPLHF TGTGCCAGCAGCTTGTCCCGCCCGGGACTAGGGAATTCACCCCTCCACTTT
TRBJ2-5 . TRBD2 TRBV24-1 CATSAGRADSFRQETQYF TGTGCCACCAGTGCCGGGAGGGCTGATAGCTTTCGCCAAGAGACCCAGTACTTC
TRBJ1-5 . TRBD1 TRBV3-1/TRBV3-2 CASSQTGGWQPQHF TGTGCCAGCAGCCAGACAGGGGGGTGGCAGCCCCAGCATTTT
TRBJ2-1 . TRBD2 TRBV4-3 CASSQGSLAGGIYEQFF TGCGCCAGCAGCCAAGGGTCACTAGCGGGAGGAATTTATGAGCAGTTCTTC
TRBJ1-4 . . TRBV27 CASSFTGLGEKLFF TGTGCCAGCAGTTTTACAGGGTTGGGCGAAAAACTGTTTTTT
TRBJ1-2 few . TRBV5-6 CASSLDSQWYGYTF TGTGCCAGCAGCTTGGACAGCCAGTGGTATGGCTACACCTTC
TRBJ2-7 . . TRBV6-5 CASSPNPYEQYF TGTGCCAGCAGTCCAAATCCCTACGAGCAGTACTTC
TRBJ2-4 . . TRBV6-5 CASGTGSENIQYF TGTGCCAGCGGCACAGGGTCGGAAAACATTCAGTACTTC
TRBJ2-5 . TRBD1 TRBV9 CASSGGQGRETQYF TGTGCCAGCAGCGGGGGACAGGGGCGAGAGACCCAGTACTTC
TRBJ2-7 . . TRBV9 CASSSTTAGPGEEQYF TGTGCCAGCAGCTCCACCACCGCGGGCCCAGGGGAAGAGCAGTACTTC
TRBJ2-1 . . TRBV7-3 CASSLGTIRFF TGTGCCAGCAGCCTTGGGACAATTCGGTTCTTC
TRBJ2-3 . TRBD1 TRBV9 CASSGRGQGVSGTDTQYF TGTGCCAGCAGCGGGAGGGGACAGGGGGTGTCGGGCACAGATACGCAGTATTTT
TRBJ1-2 . TRBD1 TRBV18 CASSPRDRAAGYTF TGTGCCAGCTCACCAAGGGACAGGGCCGCTGGCTACACCTTC
TRBJ1-4 . . TRBV4-2 CASSQDPIGTNEKLFF TGTGCCAGCAGCCAAGACCCAATCGGGACTAATGAAAAACTGTTTTTT
TRBJ2-5 . TRBD2 TRBV7-6 CASSSGLAGETQYF TGTGCCAGCAGCTCCGGACTAGCGGGAGAGACCCAGTACTTC
TRBJ1-2 . TRBD1 TRBV6-6 CASSAGTGNYGYTF TGTGCCAGCAGTGCAGGGACAGGGAACTATGGCTACACCTTC
TRBJ1-6 . TRBD1 TRBV18 CASSPGQGGSPLHF TGTGCCAGCTCACCGGGACAGGGAGGATCACCCCTCCACTTT
TRBJ1-2 . . TRBV5-6 CASTKAGFHYGYTF TGTGCCAGCACCAAAGCCGGGTTCCACTATGGCTACACCTTC
TRBJ2-2 . . TRBV7-3 CASSLLGEVHTGELFF TGTGCCAGCAGCTTACTAGGGGAGGTGCATACCGGGGAGCTGTTTTTT
TRBJ2-2 . . TRBV6-5 CASIAGGYSGELFF TGTGCCAGCATTGCAGGGGGGTATTCCGGGGAGCTGTTTTTT
TRBJ2-6 . . TRBV28 CASSLLGLSGANVLTF TGTGCCAGCAGTTTACTGGGACTCTCTGGGGCCAACGTCCTGACTTTC
TRBJ2-7 . . TRBV5-1 CASSLGGGLYEQYF TGCGCCAGCAGCTTGGGGGGCGGCCTCTACGAGCAGTACTTC
TRBJ1-5 . TRBD1 TRBV12-3/TRBV12-4 CASTNRGNQPQHF TGTGCCAGCACCAACAGGGGGAATCAGCCCCAGCATTTT
TRBJ2-7 . TRBD2 TRBV7-2 CASTPSGGVSYEQYF TGTGCCAGCACCCCAAGCGGGGGGGTCTCCTACGAGCAGTACTTC
TRBJ1-2 . TRBD1 TRBV5-1 CASSHSPGQMLYGYTF TGCGCCAGCAGCCACAGCCCGGGACAGATGCTTTATGGCTACACCTTC
TRBJ2-7 . . TRBV19 CASSIKGLPGYEQYF TGTGCCAGTAGTATAAAAGGACTGCCTGGTTACGAGCAGTACTTC
TRBJ2-5 . TRBD1 TRBV4-1 CASSRGQAQETQYF TGCGCCAGCAGTCGAGGACAGGCGCAAGAGACCCAGTACTTC
TRBJ1-5 . . TRBV29-1 CSANTGMPNQPQHF TGCAGCGCTAATACAGGGATGCCCAATCAGCCCCAGCATTTT
TRBJ2-3 once . TRBV7-2 CASSETSLRTDTQYF TGTGCCAGCAGCGAAACTAGCCTTCGCACAGATACGCAGTATTTT
TRBJ2-3 . TRBD2 TRBV7-2 CASGSGREDTQYF TGTGCCAGCGGGAGCGGGAGGGAGGATACGCAGTATTTT
TRBJ2-1 . TRBD1 TRBV30 CAWRGTGGNEQFF TGTGCCTGGAGGGGGACAGGGGGAAATGAGCAGTTCTTC
TRBJ2-1 few TRBD2 TRBV9 CASSRASGRDPIYNEQFF TGTGCCAGCAGTCGGGCTAGCGGGAGGGACCCTATCTACAATGAGCAGTTCTTC
TRBJ1-3 once . TRBV28 CASRESADTIYF TGTGCCAGCAGGGAGAGCGCGGACACCATATATTTT
TRBJ2-7 . . TRBV4-1 CASSQESYYEQYF TGCGCCAGCAGCCAAGAGTCGTACTACGAGCAGTACTTC
TRBJ1-5 . . TRBV2 CASRLGSSNQPQHF TGTGCCAGCAGGTTGGGCTCTAGCAATCAGCCCCAGCATTTT
TRBJ1-2 . . TRBV2 CASKVGGTYGYTF TGTGCCAGCAAAGTAGGGGGTACTTATGGCTACACCTTC
TRBJ2-7 . . TRBV19 CASSAPGYSSYEQYF TGTGCCAGTAGTGCCCCAGGTTATAGCTCCTACGAGCAGTACTTC
TRBJ2-3 . . TRBV10-3 CAISAGWEVITDTQYF TGTGCCATCAGTGCTGGGTGGGAGGTGATAACAGATACGCAGTATTTT
TRBJ2-5 once TRBD1 TRBV3-1/TRBV3-2 CASSQGQGGETQYF TGTGCCAGCAGCCAGGGACAGGGGGGGGAGACCCAGTACTTC